This TCR beta chain emerged from a study of cytomegalovirus exposure and HLA in healthy donors. In the PCR, 60 Vbeta and 13 Jbeta primers were used. Sequencing used immunoSEQ multiplex PCR; TCRdb keeps in-frame clones, though not all of them. The table includes about 94,000 clones, about 80% detected once. The V end lost 4 bases, the J end lost 2 bases, and 8 bases lay between the germline ends. Germline values: CDR1 MNHNS, CDR2 SASEGT. This CDR3 contains 13 residues. This clone is a singleton in its sample. Its specificity is not known. Regarding the study as a whole: The study found most TCR sequences rare, yet found some public TCRs in many donors.

The sequenced material came from PBMCs. This sequence originates from a male donor in good health and CMV-seronegative. The chain uses TRBV6-1 and TRBJ2-5; maybe TRBD1 (5 bases). CDR3 DNA: TGTGCCAGCAGTGCCGACAGACAAGAGACCCAGTACTTC. Translating it yields CASSADRQETQYF.